This TCR beta chain was recovered during a study of blood T cell repertoires in COVID-19. About the research overall: The study drew acute and convalescent COVID-19 samples from the United States, Italy and Spain.

Points on this clone: Other DNA sequences from this sample encode an identical CDR3 as well.

Trimming shortened V by 4 bases and J by 2 bases, and 5 bases separated the two germline ends. This CDR3 has 12 residues. Germline CDR1 ENHRY, CDR2 SYGVKD. In the authors' methods: Nucleated cell number was recorded as an estimate derived from reference gene primer amplification. The repertoire was sequenced with immunoSEQ multiplex PCR; TCRdb's copy has only in-frame clones and lacks some. V and J calls and clone size are those listed in that table; D and trimming were worked out from the DNA. The sample consists of roughly 290,000 clones, around 91% of them appearing once. This TCR was sampled from a woman aged 60-75 years with acute or convalescent COVID-19. The chain employs TRBV10-3 and TRBJ1-1, with D unclear. The source material was peripheral blood. The CDR3 region is CAISGGNTEAFF. CDR3 nucleotides: TGTGCCATCAGTGGCGGAAACACTGAAGCTTTCTTT.